This T cell receptor (beta chain) is drawn from a study of T cell changes during pregnancy in multiple sclerosis. This CDR3 region has 15 residues. The V gene's germline CDR1 is SGDLS and CDR2 YYNGEE. Germline trimming cut 4 bases from V and 4 bases from J; bases unmatched to any gene: 8. Sequencing was performed with immunoSEQ multiplex PCR; in TCRdb, only in-frame clones are kept and a portion is missing. The sample holds some 100,000 clones; just over 90% are singletons and the top ten take roughly 1.2%. The rearrangement joins TRBV9 to TRBJ2-3; 8 positions match TRBD2. This receptor was taken from a female donor with multiple sclerosis, enrolled in a pregnancy study. Sequencing was performed on peripheral blood, taken in the second trimester of pregnancy. CDR3 in DNA: TGTGCCAGCAGCCCCCGGGGGGGGTCACCAGATACGCAGTATTTT. Protein product: CASSPRGGSPDTQYF.